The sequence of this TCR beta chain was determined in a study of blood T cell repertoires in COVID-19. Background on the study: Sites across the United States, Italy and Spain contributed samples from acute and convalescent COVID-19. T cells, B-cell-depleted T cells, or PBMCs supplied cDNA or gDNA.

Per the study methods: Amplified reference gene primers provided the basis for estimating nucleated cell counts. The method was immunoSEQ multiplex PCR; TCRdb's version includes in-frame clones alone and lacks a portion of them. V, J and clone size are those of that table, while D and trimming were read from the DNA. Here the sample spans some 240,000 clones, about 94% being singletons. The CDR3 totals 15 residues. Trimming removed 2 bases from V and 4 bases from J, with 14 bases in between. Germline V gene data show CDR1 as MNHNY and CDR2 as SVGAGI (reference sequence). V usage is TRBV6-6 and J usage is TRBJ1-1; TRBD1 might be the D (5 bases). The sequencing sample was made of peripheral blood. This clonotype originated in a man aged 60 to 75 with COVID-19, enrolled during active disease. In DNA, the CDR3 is TGTGCCAGCAGTTACGATCCCGGGAGGGGCACTGAAGCTTTCTTT. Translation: CASSYDPGRGTEAFF.